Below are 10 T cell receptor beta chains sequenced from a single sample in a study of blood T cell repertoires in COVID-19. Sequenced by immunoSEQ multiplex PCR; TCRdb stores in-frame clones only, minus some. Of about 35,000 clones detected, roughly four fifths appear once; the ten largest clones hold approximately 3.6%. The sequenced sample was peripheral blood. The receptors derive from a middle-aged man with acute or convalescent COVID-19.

CDR3 in DNA: TGTGCCAGTAGTACAGGGTACGGGTACGAGCAGTACTTC. Translating it yields CASSTGYGYEQYF. V and J are TRBV19 and TRBJ2-7, with D perhaps matching TRBD1 (5 bases). V was pared by 4 bases and J by 4 bases, with 11 bases between. Germline lookup yields CDR1 LNHDA and CDR2 SQIVND (reference sequence). This CDR3 is 13 amino acids long.

CDR3 in DNA: TGTGCCAGCAGACCAGCGGGACTCTACGAGCAGTACTTC. Translated: CASRPAGLYEQYF. The chain couples TRBV6-5 to TRBJ2-7; TRBD2 aligns across 7 bases. Unmatched junction bases numbered 5, after V lost 6 bases and J lost 3 bases. The germline V gene has CDR1 MNHEY and CDR2 SVGAGI. The CDR3 consists of 13 residues.

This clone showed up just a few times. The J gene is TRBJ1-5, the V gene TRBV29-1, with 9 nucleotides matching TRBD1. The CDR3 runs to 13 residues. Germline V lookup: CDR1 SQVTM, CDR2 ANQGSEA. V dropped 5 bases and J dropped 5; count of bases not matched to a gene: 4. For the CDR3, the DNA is TGCAGCGTTCGACAGGGGGGGGATCAGCCCCAGCATTTT. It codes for CSVRQGGDQPQHF.

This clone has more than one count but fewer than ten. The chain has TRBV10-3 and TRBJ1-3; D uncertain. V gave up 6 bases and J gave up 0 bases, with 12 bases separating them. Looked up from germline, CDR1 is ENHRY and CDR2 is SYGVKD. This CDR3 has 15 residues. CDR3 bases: TGTGCCATCAGCCCCCGGTCCGACTCTGGAAACACCATATATTTT. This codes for CAISPRSDSGNTIYF.

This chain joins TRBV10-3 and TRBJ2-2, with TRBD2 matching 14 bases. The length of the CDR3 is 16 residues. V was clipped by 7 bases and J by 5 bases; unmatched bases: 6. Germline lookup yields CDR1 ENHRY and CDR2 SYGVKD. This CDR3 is CAIKGTSGRGTGELFF. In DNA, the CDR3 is TGTGCCATCAAAGGGACTAGCGGGAGAGGGACCGGGGAGCTGTTTTTT.

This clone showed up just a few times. The DNA of the CDR3 is TGTGCCAGCAGCGCCGCAGGACTAGCAGAGCCCTGGGAGCTGTTTTTT. Amino acids: CASSAAGLAEPWELFF. J is TRBJ2-2 and V is TRBV9, with TRBD2 matching over 8 bases. CDR1 is SGDLS and CDR2 is YYNGEE in the germline V gene. After removal of 3 bases from V and 9 bases from J, the junction contained 13 bases not matched to a gene. This CDR3 contains 16 residues.

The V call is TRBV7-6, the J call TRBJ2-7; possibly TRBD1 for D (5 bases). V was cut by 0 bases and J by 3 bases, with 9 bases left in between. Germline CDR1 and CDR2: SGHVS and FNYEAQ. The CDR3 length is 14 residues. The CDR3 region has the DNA TGTGCCAGCAGCTTAGCGCTCACAGGCTACGAGCAGTACTTC. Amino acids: CASSLALTGYEQYF.

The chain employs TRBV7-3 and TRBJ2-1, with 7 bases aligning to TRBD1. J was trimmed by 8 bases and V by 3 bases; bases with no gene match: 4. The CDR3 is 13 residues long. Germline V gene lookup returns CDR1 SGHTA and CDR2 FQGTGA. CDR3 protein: CASSLTGNDEQFF. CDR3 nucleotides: TGTGCCAGCAGCTTGACAGGGAACGATGAGCAGTTCTTC.

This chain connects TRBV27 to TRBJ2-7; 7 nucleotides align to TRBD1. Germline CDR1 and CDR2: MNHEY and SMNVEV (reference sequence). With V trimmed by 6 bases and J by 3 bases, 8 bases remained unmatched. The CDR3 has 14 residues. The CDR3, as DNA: TGTGCCAGCAGCTCGACAGGGTCCAACTACGAGCAGTACTTC. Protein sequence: CASSSTGSNYEQYF.

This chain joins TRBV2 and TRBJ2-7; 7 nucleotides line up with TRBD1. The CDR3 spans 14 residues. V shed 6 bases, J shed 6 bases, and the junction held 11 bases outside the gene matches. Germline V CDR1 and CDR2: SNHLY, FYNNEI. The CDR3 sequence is CASRRTGPSGEQYF. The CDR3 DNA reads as TGTGCCAGCAGGCGGACAGGCCCCTCCGGCGAGCAGTACTTC.